The source of this TCR beta chain is a study of blood T cell repertoires in COVID-19. V dropped 3 bases and J dropped 9; count of bases not matched to a gene: 14. Germline CDR1 SGHRS, CDR2 YFSETQ. This CDR3 region has 16 residues. Here immunoSEQ multiplex PCR was the method, and the copy in TCRdb shows in-frame clones only, minus some. The sample yields some 200,000 clones, over 60% seen once. The chain links TRBV5-1 to TRBJ2-5; 10 nucleotides line up with TRBD2. The clonotype was recovered from a woman between 70 and 85 years old with acute or convalescent COVID-19. The sequencing sample was made of peripheral blood. For the CDR3, the DNA is TGCGCCAGCAGCTCCGATACTAGCGGGGCCCGAAGGGCCCAGTACTTC. Translation: CASSSDTSGARRAQYF.